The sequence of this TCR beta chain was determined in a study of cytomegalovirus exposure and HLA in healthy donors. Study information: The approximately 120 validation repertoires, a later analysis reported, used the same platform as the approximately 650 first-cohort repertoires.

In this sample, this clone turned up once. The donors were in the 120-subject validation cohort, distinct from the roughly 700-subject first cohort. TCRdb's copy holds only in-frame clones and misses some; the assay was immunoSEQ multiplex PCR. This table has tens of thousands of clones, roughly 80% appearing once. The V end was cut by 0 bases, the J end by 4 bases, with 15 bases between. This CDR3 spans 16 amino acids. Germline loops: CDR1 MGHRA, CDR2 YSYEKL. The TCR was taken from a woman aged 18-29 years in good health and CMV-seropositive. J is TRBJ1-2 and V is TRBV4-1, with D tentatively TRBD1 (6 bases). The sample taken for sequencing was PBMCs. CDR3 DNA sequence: TGCGCCAGCAGCCAAGAGTTGGGGGCTCTTCCCTATGGCTACACCTTC. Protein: CASSQELGALPYGYTF.